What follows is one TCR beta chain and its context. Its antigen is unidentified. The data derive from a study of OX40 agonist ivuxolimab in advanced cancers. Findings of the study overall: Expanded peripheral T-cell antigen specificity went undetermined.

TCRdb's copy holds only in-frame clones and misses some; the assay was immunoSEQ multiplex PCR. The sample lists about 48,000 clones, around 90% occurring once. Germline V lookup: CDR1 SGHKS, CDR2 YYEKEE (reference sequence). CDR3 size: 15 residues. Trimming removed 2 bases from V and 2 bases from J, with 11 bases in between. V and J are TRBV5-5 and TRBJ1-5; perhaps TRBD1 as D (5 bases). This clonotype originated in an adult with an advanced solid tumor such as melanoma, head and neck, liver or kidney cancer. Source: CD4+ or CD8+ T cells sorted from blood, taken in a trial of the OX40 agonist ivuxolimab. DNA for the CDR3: TGTGCCAGCAGCTTTGACCAGGGAGGCAATCAGCCCCAGCATTTT. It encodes CASSFDQGGNQPQHF.